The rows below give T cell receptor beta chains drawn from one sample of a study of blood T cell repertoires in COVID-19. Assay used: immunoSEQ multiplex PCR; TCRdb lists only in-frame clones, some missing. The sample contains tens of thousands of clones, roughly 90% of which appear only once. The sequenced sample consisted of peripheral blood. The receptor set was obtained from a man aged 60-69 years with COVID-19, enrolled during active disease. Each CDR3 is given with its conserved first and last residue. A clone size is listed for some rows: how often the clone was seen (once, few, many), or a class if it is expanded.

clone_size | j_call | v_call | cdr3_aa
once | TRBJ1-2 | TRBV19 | CASSTTGGAGGYTF
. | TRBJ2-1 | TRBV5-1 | CASSVSGSSYNEQFF
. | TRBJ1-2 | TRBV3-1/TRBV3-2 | CASSQDFGQGGGYTF
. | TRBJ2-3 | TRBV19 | CASSIGGDTQYF
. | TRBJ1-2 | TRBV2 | CASSEGGDYGYTF
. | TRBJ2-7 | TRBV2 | CASNAQGPSYEQYF
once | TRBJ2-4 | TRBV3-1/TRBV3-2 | CASSQDHRSKNIQYF
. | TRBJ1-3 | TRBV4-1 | CASSQASQGMRGNTIYF
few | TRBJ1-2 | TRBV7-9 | CASSSDFYGYTF
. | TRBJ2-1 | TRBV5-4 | CASSLGQRVEQFF
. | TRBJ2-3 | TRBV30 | CATSTPRGTRADTQYF
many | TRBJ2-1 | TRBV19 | CASGGTSGEYNEQFF
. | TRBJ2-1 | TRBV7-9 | CASSVAGVSEQFF
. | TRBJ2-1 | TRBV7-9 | CASSLDGSHGEQFF
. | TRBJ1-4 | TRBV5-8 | CASSLVDRGEKLFF
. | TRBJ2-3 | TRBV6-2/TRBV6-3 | CASSYSRRTDTQYF
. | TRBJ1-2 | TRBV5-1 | CASSSGYGYTF
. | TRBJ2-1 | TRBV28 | CASSLGGGTGDPRGQFF
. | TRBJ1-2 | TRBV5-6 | CASSSPWRQGSYYGYTF
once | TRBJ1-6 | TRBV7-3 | CASSFGPGGNSPLHF
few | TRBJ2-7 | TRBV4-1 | CASSQEASGTGVSYEQYF
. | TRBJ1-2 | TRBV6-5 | CASIGQSNYGYTF
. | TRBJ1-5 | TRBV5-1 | CASSAGTGNQPQHF
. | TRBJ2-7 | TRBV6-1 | CASSYGHRVGEQYF
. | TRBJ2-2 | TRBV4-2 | CASSPAAGESSNGELFF
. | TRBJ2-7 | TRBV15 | CATSRDTERNYEQYF